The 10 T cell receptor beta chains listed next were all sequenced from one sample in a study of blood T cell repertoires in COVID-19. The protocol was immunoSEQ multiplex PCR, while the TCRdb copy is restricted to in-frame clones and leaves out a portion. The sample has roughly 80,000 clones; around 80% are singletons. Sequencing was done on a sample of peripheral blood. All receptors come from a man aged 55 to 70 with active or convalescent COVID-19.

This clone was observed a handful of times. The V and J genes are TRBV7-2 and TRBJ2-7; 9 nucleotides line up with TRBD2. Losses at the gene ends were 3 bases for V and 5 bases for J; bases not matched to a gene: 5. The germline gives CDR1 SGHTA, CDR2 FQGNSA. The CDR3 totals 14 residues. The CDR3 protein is CASSFSGGSDEQYF. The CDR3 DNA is TGTGCCAGCAGCTTTAGCGGGGGTAGCGACGAGCAGTACTTC.

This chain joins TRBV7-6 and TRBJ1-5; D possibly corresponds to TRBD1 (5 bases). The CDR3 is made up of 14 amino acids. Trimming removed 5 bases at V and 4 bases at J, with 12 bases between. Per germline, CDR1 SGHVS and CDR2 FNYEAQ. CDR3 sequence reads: CASSPGTTNQPQHF. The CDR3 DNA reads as TGTGCCAGCAGCCCCGGGACTACTAATCAGCCCCAGCATTTT.

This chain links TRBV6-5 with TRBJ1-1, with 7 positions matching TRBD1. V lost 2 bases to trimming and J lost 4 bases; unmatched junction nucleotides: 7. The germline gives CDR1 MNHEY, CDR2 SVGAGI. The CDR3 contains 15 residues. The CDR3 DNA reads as TGTGCCAGCAGTTACGCTCAGGGGGGTGGCACTGAAGCTTTCTTT. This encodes CASSYAQGGGTEAFF.

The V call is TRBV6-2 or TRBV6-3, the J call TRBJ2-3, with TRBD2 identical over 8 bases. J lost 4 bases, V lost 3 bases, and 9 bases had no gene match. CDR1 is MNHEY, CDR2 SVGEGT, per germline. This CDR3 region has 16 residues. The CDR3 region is CASSYERGSSPDTQYF. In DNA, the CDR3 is TGTGCCAGCAGTTATGAGCGGGGGTCCTCCCCAGATACGCAGTATTTT.

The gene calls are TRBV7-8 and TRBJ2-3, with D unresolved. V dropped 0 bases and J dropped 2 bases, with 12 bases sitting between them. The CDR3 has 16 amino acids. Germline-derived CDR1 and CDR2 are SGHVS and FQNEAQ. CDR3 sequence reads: CASSLAQNPNTDTQYF. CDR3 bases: TGTGCCAGCAGCTTAGCGCAGAACCCGAACACAGATACGCAGTATTTT. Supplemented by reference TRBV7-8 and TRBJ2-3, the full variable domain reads GAGVSQSPRYKVAKRGQDVALRCDPISGHVSLFWYQQALGQGPEFLTYFQNEAQLDKSGLPSDRFFAERPEGSVSTLKIQRTQQEDSAVYLCASSLAQNPNTDTQYFGPGTRLTVL.

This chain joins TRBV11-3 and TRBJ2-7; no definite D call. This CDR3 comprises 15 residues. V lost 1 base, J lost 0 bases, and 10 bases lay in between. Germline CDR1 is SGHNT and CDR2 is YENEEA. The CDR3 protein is CASSLGAESSYEQYF. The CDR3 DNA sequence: TGTGCCAGCAGCTTAGGTGCAGAAAGCTCCTACGAGCAGTACTTC.

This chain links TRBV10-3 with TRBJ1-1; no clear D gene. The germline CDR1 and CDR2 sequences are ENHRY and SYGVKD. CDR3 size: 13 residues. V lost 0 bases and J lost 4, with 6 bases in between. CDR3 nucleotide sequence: TGTGCCATCAGTGAGTCGAGGGTCACTGAAGCTTTCTTT. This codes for CAISESRVTEAFF.

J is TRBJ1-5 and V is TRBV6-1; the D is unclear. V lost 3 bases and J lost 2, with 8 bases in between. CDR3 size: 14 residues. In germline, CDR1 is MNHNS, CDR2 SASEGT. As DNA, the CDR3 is TGTGCCAGCAGTGAGGGCTATGGCAATCAGCCCCAGCATTTT. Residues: CASSEGYGNQPQHF.

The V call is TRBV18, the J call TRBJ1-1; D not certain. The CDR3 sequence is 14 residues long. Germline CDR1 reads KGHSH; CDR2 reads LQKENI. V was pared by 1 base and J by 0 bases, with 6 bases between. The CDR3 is CASSPLSLNTEAFF. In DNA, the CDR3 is TGTGCCAGCTCACCACTTAGTTTGAACACTGAAGCTTTCTTT.

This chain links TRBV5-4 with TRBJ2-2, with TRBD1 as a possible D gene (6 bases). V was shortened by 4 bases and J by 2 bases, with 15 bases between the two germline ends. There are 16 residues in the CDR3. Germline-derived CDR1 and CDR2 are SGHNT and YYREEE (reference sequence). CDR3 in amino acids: CASSGKGVLNTGELFF. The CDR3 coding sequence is TGTGCCAGCAGCGGTAAGGGGGTGCTCAACACCGGGGAGCTGTTTTTT.